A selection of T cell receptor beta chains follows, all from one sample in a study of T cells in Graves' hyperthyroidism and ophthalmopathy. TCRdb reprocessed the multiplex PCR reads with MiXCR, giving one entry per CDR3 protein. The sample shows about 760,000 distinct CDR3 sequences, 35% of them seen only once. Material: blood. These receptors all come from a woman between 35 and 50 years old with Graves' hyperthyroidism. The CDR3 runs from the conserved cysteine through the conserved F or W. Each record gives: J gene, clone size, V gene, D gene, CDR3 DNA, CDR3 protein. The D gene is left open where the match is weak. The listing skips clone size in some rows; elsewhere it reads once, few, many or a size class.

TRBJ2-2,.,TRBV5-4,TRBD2,TGTGCCAGCAGGACTAGCGGGAGACGAATCGGGGAGCTGTTTTTT,CASRTSGRRIGELFF
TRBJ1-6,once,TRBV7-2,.,TGTGCCAGCAGCTTCTCAGTCGCGGCCGGTAATAATTCACCCCTCCACTTT,CASSFSVAAGNNSPLHF
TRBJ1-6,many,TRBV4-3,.,TGCGCCAGCAGCGGGGCCTCTTCACCCCTCCACTTT,CASSGASSPLHF
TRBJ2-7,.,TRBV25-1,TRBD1,TGTGCCAGCATCACCGACAGGGATTTCTACGAGCAGTACTTC,CASITDRDFYEQYF
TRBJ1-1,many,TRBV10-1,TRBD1,TGCGCCAGCAGTGCTAGGGGGCTTGGTGAAGCTTTCTTT,CASSARGLGEAFF
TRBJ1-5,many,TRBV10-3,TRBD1,TGTGCCATCAACTCACAGGGGGAGAGCAATCAGCCCCAGCATTTT,CAINSQGESNQPQHF
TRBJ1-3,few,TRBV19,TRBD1,TGTGCCAGTAGTATTACGGGGGACAGGGCTTACACCATATATTTT,CASSITGDRAYTIYF
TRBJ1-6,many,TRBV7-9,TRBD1,TGTGCCAGCAGCTTAGAGGGACAGCCTAATTCACCCCTCCACTTT,CASSLEGQPNSPLHF
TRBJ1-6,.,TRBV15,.,TGTGCCACCAGCAGAGGGAACAATTCACCCCTCCACTTT,CATSRGNNSPLHF
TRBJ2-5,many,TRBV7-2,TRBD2,TGTGCCAGCCTACTAGCGGGAGTCTGGCAAGAGACCCAGTACTTC,CASLLAGVWQETQYF
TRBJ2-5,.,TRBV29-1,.,TGCAGCGTTGACGACGGCAGGGGAGTCCAAGAGACCCAGTACTTC,CSVDDGRGVQETQYF
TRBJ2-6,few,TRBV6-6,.,TGTGCCAGCAGTTACTCCCCGGGTTCTGGGGCCAACGTCCTGACTTTC,CASSYSPGSGANVLTF
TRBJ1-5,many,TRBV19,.,TGTGCCACCCAAAGGGGAGGGGGCAATCAGCCCCAGCATTTT,CATQRGGGNQPQHF
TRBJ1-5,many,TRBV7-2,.,TGTGCCAGCAGCTTAGATGCCGGGGCGGGGGAGCCCCAGCATTTT,CASSLDAGAGEPQHF
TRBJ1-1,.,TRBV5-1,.,TGCGCCAGCAGCCGGACAGCCCGACTGACCACCACTGAAGCTTTCTTT,CASSRTARLTTTEAFF
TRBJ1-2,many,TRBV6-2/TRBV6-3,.,TGTGCCAGCATAGGAGGGGACTATGGCTACACCTTC,CASIGGDYGYTF
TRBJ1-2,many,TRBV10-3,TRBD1,TGTGCTACCGGGACAGACAACTATGGCTACACCTTC,CATGTDNYGYTF
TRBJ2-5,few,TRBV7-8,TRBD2,TGTGCCAGCAGCGGACTCCCTAGCGGGCGGAAATGGGAGACCCAGTACTTC,CASSGLPSGRKWETQYF
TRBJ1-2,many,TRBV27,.,TGTGCCAGCAGCACGAGGATACGGGGGGTGAACTATGGCTACACCTTC,CASSTRIRGVNYGYTF
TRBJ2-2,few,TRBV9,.,TGTGCCAGCAGCCCGAGAAGGTGGGGTACCGGGGAGCTGTTTTTT,CASSPRRWGTGELFF
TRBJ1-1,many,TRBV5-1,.,TGCGCCAGCAGGTCAGGGAGCCTCACTGAAGCTTTCTTT,CASRSGSLTEAFF
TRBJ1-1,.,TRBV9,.,TGTGCCAGCAGCGGGGGGGGGGCAGCTTTCTTT,CASSGGGAAFF
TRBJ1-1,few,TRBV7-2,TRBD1,TGTGCCAGCAGTCAAAACATCGGGACAGGGAGCTTCGCTGAAGCTTTCTTT,CASSQNIGTGSFAEAFF
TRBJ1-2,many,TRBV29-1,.,TGCAGCGTTGAAGACGTAATCCCTTATGGCTACACCTTC,CSVEDVIPYGYTF
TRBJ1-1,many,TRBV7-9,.,TGTGCCAGCAGCTTCGGACCCCAGCAGAACACTGAAGCTTTCTTT,CASSFGPQQNTEAFF